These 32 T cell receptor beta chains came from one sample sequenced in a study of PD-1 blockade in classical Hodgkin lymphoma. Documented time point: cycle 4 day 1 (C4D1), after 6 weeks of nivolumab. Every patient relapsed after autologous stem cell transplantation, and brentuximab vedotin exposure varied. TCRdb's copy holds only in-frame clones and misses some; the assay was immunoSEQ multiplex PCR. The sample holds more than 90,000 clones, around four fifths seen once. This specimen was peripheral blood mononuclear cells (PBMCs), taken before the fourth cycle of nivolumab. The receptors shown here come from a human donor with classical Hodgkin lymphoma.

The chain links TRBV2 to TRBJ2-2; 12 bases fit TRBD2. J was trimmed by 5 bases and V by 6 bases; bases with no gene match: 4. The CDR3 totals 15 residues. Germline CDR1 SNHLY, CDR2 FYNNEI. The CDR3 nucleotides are TGTGCCAGCAGGACTAGCGGGAGTTTTACCGGGGAGCTGTTTTTT. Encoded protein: CASRTSGSFTGELFF.

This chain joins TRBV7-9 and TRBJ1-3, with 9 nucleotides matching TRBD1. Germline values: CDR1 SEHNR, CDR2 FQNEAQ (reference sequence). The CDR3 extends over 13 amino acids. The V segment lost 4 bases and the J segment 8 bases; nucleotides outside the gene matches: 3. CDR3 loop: CASSSTGGYTIYF. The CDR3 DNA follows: TGTGCCAGCAGCTCGACAGGGGGATACACCATATATTTT.

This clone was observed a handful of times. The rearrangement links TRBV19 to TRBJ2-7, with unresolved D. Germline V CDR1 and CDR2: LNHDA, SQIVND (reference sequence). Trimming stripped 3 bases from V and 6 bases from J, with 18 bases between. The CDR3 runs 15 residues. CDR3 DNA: TGTGCCAGTAGTATTGGGTACCGGAAGGGCGGCGAGCAGTACTTC. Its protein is CASSIGYRKGGEQYF. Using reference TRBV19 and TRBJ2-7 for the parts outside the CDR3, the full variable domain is DGGITQSPKYLFRKEGQNVTLSCEQNLNHDAMYWYRQDPGQGLRLIYYSQIVNDFQKGDIAEGYSVSREKKESFPLTVTSAQKNPTAFYLCASSIGYRKGGEQYFGPGTRLTVT.

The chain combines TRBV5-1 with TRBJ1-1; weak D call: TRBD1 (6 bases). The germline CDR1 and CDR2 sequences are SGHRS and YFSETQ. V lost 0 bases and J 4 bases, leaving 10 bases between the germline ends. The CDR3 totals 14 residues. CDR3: CASSLGIGGTEAFF. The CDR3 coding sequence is TGCGCCAGCAGCTTGGGGATAGGGGGCACTGAAGCTTTCTTT. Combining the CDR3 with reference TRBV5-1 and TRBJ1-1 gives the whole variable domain KAGVTQTPRYLIKTRGQQVTLSCSPISGHRSVSWYQQTPGQGLQFLFEYFSETQRNKGNFPGRFSGRQFSNSRSEMNVSTLELGDSALYLCASSLGIGGTEAFFGQGTRLTVV.

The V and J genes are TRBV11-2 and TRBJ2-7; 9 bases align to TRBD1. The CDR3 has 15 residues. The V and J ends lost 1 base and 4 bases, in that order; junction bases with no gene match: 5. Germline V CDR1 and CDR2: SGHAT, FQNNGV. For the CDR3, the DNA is TGTGCCAGCAGCTTAGTCTCCGGGACAGGGTACGAGCAGTACTTC. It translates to CASSLVSGTGYEQYF.

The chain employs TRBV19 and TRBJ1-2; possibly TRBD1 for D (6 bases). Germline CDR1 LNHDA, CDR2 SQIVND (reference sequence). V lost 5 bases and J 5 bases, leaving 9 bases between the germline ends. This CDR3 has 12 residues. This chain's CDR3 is CASSSQGYGYTF. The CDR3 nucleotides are TGTGCCAGTAGTTCACAGGGTTATGGCTACACCTTC.

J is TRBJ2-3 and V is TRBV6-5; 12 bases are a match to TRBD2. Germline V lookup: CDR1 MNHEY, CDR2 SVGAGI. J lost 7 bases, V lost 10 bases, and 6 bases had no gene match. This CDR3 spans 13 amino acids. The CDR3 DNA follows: TGTGCCACCCGACTAGCGGGAGTGTATACGCAGTATTTT. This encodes CATRLAGVYTQYF.

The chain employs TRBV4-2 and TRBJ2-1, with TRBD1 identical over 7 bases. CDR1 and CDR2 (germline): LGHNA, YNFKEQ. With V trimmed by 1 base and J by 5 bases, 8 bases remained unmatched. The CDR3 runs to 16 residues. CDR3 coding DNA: TGTGCCAGCAGCCAAGGTCCCGGGACAGACGACAATGAGCAGTTCTTC. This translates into CASSQGPGTDDNEQFF.

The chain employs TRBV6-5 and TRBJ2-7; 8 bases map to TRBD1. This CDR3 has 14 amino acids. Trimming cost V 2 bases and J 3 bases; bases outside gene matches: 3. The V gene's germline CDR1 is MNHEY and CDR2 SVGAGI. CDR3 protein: CASSYATGDYEQYF. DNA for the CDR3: TGTGCCAGCAGTTACGCGACAGGGGACTACGAGCAGTACTTC.

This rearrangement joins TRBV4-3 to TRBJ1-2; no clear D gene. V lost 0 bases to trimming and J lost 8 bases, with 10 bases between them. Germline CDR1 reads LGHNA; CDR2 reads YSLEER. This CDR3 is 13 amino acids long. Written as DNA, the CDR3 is TGCGCCAGCAGCCAAGATGGCCTATGGGGCTACACCTTC. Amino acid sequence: CASSQDGLWGYTF.

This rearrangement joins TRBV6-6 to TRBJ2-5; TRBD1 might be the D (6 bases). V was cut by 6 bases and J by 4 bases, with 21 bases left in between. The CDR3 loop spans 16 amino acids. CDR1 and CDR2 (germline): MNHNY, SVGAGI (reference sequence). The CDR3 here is CASSHARDKRLETQYF. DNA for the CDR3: TGTGCCAGCAGCCACGCTCGGGACAAGAGGTTAGAGACCCAGTACTTC.

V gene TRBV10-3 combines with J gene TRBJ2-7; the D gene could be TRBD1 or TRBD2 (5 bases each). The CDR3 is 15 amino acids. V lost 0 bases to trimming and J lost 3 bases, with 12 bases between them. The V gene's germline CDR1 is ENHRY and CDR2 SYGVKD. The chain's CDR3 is CAISESGTAFYEQYF. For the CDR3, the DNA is TGTGCCATCAGTGAGTCAGGGACGGCGTTCTACGAGCAGTACTTC.

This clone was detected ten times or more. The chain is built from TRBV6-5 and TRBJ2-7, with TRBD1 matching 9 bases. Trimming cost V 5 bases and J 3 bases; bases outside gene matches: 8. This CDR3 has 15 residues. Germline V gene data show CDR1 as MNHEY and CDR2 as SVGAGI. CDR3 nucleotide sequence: TGTGCCAGCAGTCGCCGAATGACAGGGGGCTACGAGCAGTACTTC. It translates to CASSRRMTGGYEQYF.

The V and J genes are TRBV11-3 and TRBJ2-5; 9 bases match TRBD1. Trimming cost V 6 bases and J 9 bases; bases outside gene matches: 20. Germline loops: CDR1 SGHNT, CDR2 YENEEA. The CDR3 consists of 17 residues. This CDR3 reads CASSNSDRVGTGMAQYF. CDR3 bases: TGTGCCAGCAGTAATAGCGATAGAGTCGGGACAGGGATGGCCCAGTACTTC.

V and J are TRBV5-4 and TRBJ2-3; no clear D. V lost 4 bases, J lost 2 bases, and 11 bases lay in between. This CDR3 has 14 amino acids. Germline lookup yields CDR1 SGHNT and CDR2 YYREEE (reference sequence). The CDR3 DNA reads TGTGCCAGCAGCCCGCGATTCTCCACAGATACGCAGTATTTT. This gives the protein CASSPRFSTDTQYF.

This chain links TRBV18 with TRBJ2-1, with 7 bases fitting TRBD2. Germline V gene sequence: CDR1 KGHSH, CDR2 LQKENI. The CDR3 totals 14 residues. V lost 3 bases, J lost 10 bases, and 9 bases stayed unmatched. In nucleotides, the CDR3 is TGTGCCAGCTCACCTGAGGCGGGAGCGCGGGAGCAGTTCTTC. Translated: CASSPEAGAREQFF.

CDR3 coding DNA: TGCGCCAGCAGCTTGGACTGGAAGGAGACCCAGTACTTC. It translates to CASSLDWKETQYF. This chain joins TRBV5-1 and TRBJ2-5; no clear D. Germline V CDR1 and CDR2: SGHRS, YFSETQ. Trimming shortened V by 0 bases and J by 5 bases, and 8 bases separated the two germline ends. The CDR3 contains 13 residues.

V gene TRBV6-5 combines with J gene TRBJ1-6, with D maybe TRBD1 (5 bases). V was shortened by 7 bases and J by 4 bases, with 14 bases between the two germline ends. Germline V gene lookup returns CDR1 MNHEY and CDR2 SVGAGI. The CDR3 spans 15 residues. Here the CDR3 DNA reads TGTGCCAGCACTTTCCGAGACAGATATAATTCACCCCTCCACTTT. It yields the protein CASTFRDRYNSPLHF.

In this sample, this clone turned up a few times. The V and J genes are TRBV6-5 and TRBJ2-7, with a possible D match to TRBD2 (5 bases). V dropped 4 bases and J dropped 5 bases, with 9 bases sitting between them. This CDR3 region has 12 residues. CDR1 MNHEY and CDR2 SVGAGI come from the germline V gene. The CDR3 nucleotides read TGTGCCAGCAGTTTACTAGGCGACGAGCAGTACTTC. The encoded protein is CASSLLGDEQYF.

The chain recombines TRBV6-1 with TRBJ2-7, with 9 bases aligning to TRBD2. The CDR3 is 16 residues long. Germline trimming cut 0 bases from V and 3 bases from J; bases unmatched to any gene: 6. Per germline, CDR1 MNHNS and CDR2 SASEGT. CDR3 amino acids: CASSEALSGGFYEQYF. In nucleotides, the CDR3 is TGTGCCAGCAGTGAAGCGCTCAGCGGGGGGTTCTACGAGCAGTACTTC.

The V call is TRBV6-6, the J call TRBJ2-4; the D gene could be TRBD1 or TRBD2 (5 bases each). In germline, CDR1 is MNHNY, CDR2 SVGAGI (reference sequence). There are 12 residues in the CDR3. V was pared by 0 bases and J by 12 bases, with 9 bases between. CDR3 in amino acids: CASSYSGTPQYF. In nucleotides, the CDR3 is TGTGCCAGCAGTTACTCGGGGACGCCTCAGTACTTC.

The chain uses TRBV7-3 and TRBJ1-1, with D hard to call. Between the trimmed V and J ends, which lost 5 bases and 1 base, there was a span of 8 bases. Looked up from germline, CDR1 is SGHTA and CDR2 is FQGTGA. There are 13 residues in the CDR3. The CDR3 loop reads CASSIQTNTEAFF. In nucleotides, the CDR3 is TGTGCCAGCAGCATTCAAACGAACACTGAAGCTTTCTTT. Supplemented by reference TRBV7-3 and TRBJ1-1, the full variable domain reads GAGVSQTPSNKVTEKGKYVELRCDPISGHTALYWYRQSLGQGPEFLIYFQGTGAADDSGLPNDRFFAVRPEGSVSTLKIQRTERGDSAVYLCASSIQTNTEAFFGQGTRLTVV.

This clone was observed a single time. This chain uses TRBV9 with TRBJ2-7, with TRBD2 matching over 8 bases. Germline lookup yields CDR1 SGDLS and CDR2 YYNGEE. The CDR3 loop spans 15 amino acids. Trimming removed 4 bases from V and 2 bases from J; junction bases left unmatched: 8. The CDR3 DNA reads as TGTGCCAGCAGCCCTGGGGGAGCGGGGGCCTACGAGCAGTACTTC. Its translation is CASSPGGAGAYEQYF.

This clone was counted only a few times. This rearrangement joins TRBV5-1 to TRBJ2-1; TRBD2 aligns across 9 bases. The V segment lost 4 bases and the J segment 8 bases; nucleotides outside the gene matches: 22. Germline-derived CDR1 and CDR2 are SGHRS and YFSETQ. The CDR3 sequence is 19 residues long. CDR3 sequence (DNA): TGCGCCAGCAGCGTGATGTCCCCTGGGGTGGCGGGGGGGCCCCATGAGCAGTTCTTC. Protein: CASSVMSPGVAGGPHEQFF.

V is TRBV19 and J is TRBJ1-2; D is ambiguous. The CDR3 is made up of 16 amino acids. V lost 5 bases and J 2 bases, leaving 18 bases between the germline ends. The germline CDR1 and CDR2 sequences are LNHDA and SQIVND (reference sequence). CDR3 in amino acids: CASSPLTAEDNYGYTF. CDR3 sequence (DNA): TGTGCCAGTAGTCCACTAACGGCAGAAGACAACTATGGCTACACCTTC.

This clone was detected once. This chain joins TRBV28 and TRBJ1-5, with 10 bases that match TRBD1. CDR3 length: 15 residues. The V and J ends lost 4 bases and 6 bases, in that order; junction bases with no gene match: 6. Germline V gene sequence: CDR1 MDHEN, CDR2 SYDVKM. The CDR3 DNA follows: TGTGCCAGCAGTTCGGGACAGGGGAGGAGTCAGCCCCAGCATTTT. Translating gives CASSSGQGRSQPQHF.

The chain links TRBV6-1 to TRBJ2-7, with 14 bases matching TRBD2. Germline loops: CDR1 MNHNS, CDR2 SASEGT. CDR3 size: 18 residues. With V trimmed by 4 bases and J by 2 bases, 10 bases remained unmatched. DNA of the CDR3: TGTGCCAGCAGTGTCAGGACTAGCGGGGGGACCTTTGCCTACGAGCAGTACTTC. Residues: CASSVRTSGGTFAYEQYF.

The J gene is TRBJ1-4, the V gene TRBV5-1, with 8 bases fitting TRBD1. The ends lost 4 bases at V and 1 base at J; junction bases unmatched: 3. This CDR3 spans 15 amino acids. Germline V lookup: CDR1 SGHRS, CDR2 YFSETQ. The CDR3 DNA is TGCGCCAGCAGCCCCGGGACAGGAACTAATGAAAAACTGTTTTTT. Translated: CASSPGTGTNEKLFF.

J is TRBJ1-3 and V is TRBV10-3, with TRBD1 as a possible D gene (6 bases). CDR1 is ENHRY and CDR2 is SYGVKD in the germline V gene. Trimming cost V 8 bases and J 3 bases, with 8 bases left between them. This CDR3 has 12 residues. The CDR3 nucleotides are TGTGCCATCGGGGGGCTTGGAAACACCATATATTTT. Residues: CAIGGLGNTIYF.

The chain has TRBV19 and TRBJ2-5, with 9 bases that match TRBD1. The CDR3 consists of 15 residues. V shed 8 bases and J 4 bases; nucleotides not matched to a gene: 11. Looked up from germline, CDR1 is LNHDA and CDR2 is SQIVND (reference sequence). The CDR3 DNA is TGTGCCAGTTCGCCAGGGACAGGGAGGAGAGAGACCCAGTACTTC. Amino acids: CASSPGTGRRETQYF.

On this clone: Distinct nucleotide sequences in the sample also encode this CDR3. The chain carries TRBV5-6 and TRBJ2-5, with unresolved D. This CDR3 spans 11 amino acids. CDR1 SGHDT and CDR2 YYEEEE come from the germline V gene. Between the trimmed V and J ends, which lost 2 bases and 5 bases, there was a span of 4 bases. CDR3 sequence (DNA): TGTGCCAGCAGCTTCCGGGAGACCCAGTACTTC. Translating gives CASSFRETQYF.

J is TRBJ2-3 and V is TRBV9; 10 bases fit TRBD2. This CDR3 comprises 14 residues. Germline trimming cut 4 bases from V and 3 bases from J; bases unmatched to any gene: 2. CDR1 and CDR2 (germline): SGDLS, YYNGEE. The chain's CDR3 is CASSLAGVTDTQYF. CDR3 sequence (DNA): TGTGCCAGCAGCCTAGCGGGGGTGACAGATACGCAGTATTTT.